This TCR beta chain was observed in a study of graft-versus-host responses after intestinal transplantation. Whole-study context: Recipients had transplants, and these were multivisceral, liver-intestinal, or isolated intestinal. Overall study findings and caveats: Association was observed between peak circulating GvH clone levels and early post-transplant HvG declines.

Generated by immunoSEQ multiplex PCR, the TCRdb table keeps only in-frame clones and is missing some. In the table there are fewer than 30,000 clones, over 75% of which are singletons. The germline V and J ends were trimmed by 5 bases and 2 bases, with 12 bases remaining between them. CDR1 and CDR2 from the germline V gene are SGHAT and FQNNGV. This CDR3 has 14 amino acids. Concerning this clone itself: Antigen unknown.

V gene TRBV11-2 combines with J gene TRBJ2-5; D is uncertain. The specimen comprised PBMCs, sampled roughly 69 weeks after intestinal transplant. This clonotype was obtained from a human patient who received an intestinal transplant, so some T cells may come from the graft donor. The CDR3 sequence: CASSPYLGQETQYF. The CDR3 DNA reads as TGTGCCAGCAGCCCATACTTGGGGCAAGAGACCCAGTACTTC.